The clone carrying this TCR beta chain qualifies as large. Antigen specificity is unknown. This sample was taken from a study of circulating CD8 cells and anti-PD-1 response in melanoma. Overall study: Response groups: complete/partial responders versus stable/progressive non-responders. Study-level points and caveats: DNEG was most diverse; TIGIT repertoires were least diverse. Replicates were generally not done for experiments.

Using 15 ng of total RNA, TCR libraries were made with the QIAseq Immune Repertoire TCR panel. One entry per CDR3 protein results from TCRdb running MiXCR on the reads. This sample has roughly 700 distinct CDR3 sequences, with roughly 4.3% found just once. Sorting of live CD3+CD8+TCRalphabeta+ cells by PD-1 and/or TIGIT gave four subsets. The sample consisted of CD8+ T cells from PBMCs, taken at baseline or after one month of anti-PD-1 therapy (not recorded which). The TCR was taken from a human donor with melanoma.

The CDR3 nucleotides read TGTGCCAGCACCTTCGGGGACGCTGCGATCTCCTACGAGCAGTACTTC. It translates to CASTFGDAAISYEQYF. The chain is built from TRBV28 and TRBJ2-7; either TRBD1 or TRBD2 may supply D (5 bases each). Germline CDR1 MDHEN, CDR2 SYDVKM. This CDR3 spans 16 amino acids. Trimming removed 7 bases at V and 0 bases at J, with 19 bases between. The full variable domain, with the rest looked up from reference TRBV28 and TRBJ2-7, is DVKVTQSSRYLVKRTGEKVFLECVQDMDHENMFWYRQDPGLGLRLIYFSYDVKMKEKGDIPEGYSVSREKKERFSLILESASTNQTSMYLCASTFGDAAISYEQYFGPGTRLTVT.